This T cell receptor (beta chain) was captured by sequencing in a study of blood T cell repertoires in COVID-19. In the original analysis: Amplifying reference gene primers gave estimates of nucleated cell counts. Clones were sequenced by immunoSEQ multiplex PCR, and TCRdb holds only the in-frame ones, with some missing. The DNA gave D and trimming, while V, J and clone size come from that table. This table has fewer than 500,000 clones, 70% to 90% appearing once. CDR1 and CDR2 (germline): MNHEY, SVGAGI. The CDR3 is 15 amino acids. Trimming removed 5 bases from V and 1 base from J, with 14 bases in between. Only a few counts were recorded for this clone.

Sequenced input: peripheral blood. The receptor comes from a woman in her twenties or thirties with active or convalescent COVID-19. The chain carries TRBV6-5 and TRBJ1-1; D is possibly TRBD1 (6 bases). The CDR3 coding sequence is TGTGCCAGCAGTCCAGGACAGTTTTCGAACACTGAAGCTTTCTTT. This sequence encodes CASSPGQFSNTEAFF.